Below are 21 T cell receptor beta chains sequenced from a single sample in a study of blood T cell repertoires in COVID-19 (dated by TCRdb to 2020 to 2022). Library creation used the immunoSEQ multiplex PCR assay. TCRdb limited this immuneACCESS table to in-frame rearrangements with V and J called. A share of clones is missing; checked studies link under half to unresolved V genes, and the rest is unexplained. A total of some 400,000 clones appear in this sample, roughly 86% of them only once. Under 11% of the sample is taken by the ten largest. The sample comprised peripheral blood. The origin of the receptors is a woman in her twenties or thirties with COVID-19, enrolled during active disease.

This clone was picked up a small number of times. The chain is built from TRBV5-1 and TRBJ2-7; 11 bases line up with TRBD1. V shed 4 bases, J shed 6 bases, and the junction held 6 bases outside the gene matches. This CDR3 spans 14 amino acids. The germline CDR1 and CDR2 sequences are SGHRS and YFSETQ. CDR3 coding DNA: TGCGCCAGCAGCCAGGGACAGGGGGGCTTCGAGCAGTACTTC. It specifies CASSQGQGGFEQYF.

This rearrangement joins TRBV5-1 to TRBJ2-4, with 8 bases lining up with TRBD2. V gave up 6 bases and J gave up 5 bases; unmatched junction bases: 7. Looked up from germline, CDR1 is SGHRS and CDR2 is YFSETQ. The CDR3 totals 14 residues. The CDR3 bases are TGCGCCAGCACACTAGCGGAGGGAGAAAACATTCAGTACTTC. Translated: CASTLAEGENIQYF.

The chain links TRBV6-1 to TRBJ2-7, with D maybe TRBD2 (6 bases). V was shortened by 2 bases and J by 3 bases, with 14 bases between the two germline ends. The CDR3 sequence is 15 residues long. Germline-derived CDR1 and CDR2 are MNHNS and SASEGT. CDR3: CASSERGLTYYEQYF. The CDR3 DNA reads as TGTGCCAGCAGTGAAAGGGGACTGACCTACTACGAGCAGTACTTC.

This chain connects TRBV14 to TRBJ2-7; 9 positions match TRBD2. This CDR3 comprises 12 residues. From germline, CDR1 is SGHDN and CDR2 FVKESK. The V and J ends lost 4 bases and 12 bases, in that order; junction bases with no gene match: 7. The chain's CDR3 is CASSPMGLALYF. CDR3 nucleotides: TGTGCCAGCAGCCCCATGGGACTAGCACTGTACTTC.

The CDR3 loop reads CASSETSGSYEQYF. In DNA form, the CDR3 reads TGTGCCAGTAGCGAGACTAGCGGGAGCTACGAGCAGTACTTC. The chain employs TRBV19 and TRBJ2-7; 12 nucleotides match TRBD2. There are 14 residues in the CDR3. From germline, CDR1 is LNHDA and CDR2 SQIVND (reference sequence). V was pared by 6 bases and J by 3 bases, with 3 bases of the junction left unmatched. Using reference TRBV19 and TRBJ2-7 for the parts outside the CDR3, the full variable domain is DGGITQSPKYLFRKEGQNVTLSCEQNLNHDAMYWYRQDPGQGLRLIYYSQIVNDFQKGDIAEGYSVSREKKESFPLTVTSAQKNPTAFYLCASSETSGSYEQYFGPGTRLTVT.

This chain links TRBV6-5 with TRBJ2-7; 9 bases are shared with TRBD1. This CDR3 has 14 amino acids. V lost 6 bases to trimming and J lost 4 bases; unmatched junction nucleotides: 7. CDR1 and CDR2 (germline): MNHEY, SVGAGI. The CDR3 DNA reads as TGTGCCAGCAGACGGGGACAGGGTCCTTACGAGCAGTACTTC. Protein product: CASRRGQGPYEQYF.

The rearrangement uses TRBV11-2 and TRBJ2-2, with TRBD1 matching 11 bases. There are 15 residues in the CDR3. Germline assignment: CDR1 SGHAT and CDR2 FQNNGV. Germline trimming cut 3 bases from V and 6 bases from J; bases unmatched to any gene: 3. This chain's CDR3 is CASSFGTGGAGELFF. CDR3 bases: TGTGCCAGCAGCTTCGGGACAGGGGGGGCCGGGGAGCTGTTTTTT.

The V and J genes are TRBV5-1 and TRBJ2-7, with TRBD2 matching over 7 bases. CDR3 length: 16 amino acids. Germline V lookup: CDR1 SGHRS, CDR2 YFSETQ. The ends lost 1 base at V and 0 bases at J; junction bases unmatched: 7. CDR3 protein: CASSLYSGGLSYEQYF. CDR3 coding DNA: TGCGCCAGCAGCTTGTACTCGGGAGGCCTCTCCTACGAGCAGTACTTC.

The genes are TRBV14 and TRBJ2-2; D unclear. Germline V gene data show CDR1 as SGHDN and CDR2 as FVKESK. The CDR3 has 16 residues. Trimming took off 5 bases at V and 4 bases at J, with 17 bases between the two ends. Here the CDR3 DNA reads TGTGCCAGCAGCTTAAGTTCCTTCACGGGCACCGGGGAGCTGTTTTTT. Protein product: CASSLSSFTGTGELFF.

The chain employs TRBV6-5 and TRBJ2-7; tentatively, D is TRBD2 (6 bases). Trimming removed 4 bases from V and 3 bases from J, with 13 bases in between. The CDR3 covers 14 residues. Germline CDR1 MNHEY, CDR2 SVGAGI. As DNA, the CDR3 is TGTGCCAGCAGTTTCGGGACTCCGAACTACGAGCAGTACTTC. Amino acid sequence: CASSFGTPNYEQYF.

The rearrangement uses TRBV9 and TRBJ2-1; D perhaps matches TRBD1 (5 bases). Germline-derived CDR1 and CDR2 are SGDLS and YYNGEE. V was trimmed by 0 bases and J by 4 bases, leaving 11 bases between them. CDR3 length equals 15 residues. The CDR3 coding sequence is TGTGCCAGCAGCGTAGCCCCCGACAGTTACAATGAGCAGTTCTTC. It is translated as CASSVAPDSYNEQFF.

V gene TRBV6-2 or TRBV6-3 combines with J gene TRBJ2-2; D perhaps matches TRBD2 (6 bases). Deletions cut 5 bases from V and 4 bases from J, with 17 bases between. Per the germline V gene, CDR1 is MNHEY and CDR2 is SVGEGT. The CDR3 extends over 16 amino acids. CDR3 sequence reads: CASSTPGGAITGELFF. CDR3 in DNA: TGTGCCAGCAGTACCCCCGGAGGGGCCATCACCGGGGAGCTGTTTTTT.

The V and J genes are TRBV7-2 and TRBJ2-7; no reliable D call. CDR1 is SGHTA, CDR2 FQGNSA, per germline. Trimming removed 5 bases at V and 0 bases at J, with 11 bases between. The CDR3 is 14 amino acids. The CDR3 nucleotides are TGTGCCAGCAGCCCGCTTCATAGCTCCTACGAGCAGTACTTC. Translating it yields CASSPLHSSYEQYF.

This chain uses TRBV30 with TRBJ2-1, with D perhaps TRBD1 (6 bases). CDR1 is GTSNPN and CDR2 is SVGIG in the germline V gene (reference sequence). With 6 bases removed from V and 6 bases from J, the gap between germline ends came to 9 bases. This CDR3 spans 11 amino acids. In DNA, the CDR3 is TGTGCCTGCGGACAGATCAATGAGCAGTTCTTC. Translated: CACGQINEQFF.

The gene calls are TRBV7-6 and TRBJ1-1; D is unresolved. The CDR3 covers 16 residues. V lost 2 bases and J 4 bases, leaving 17 bases between the germline ends. The germline CDR1 and CDR2 sequences are SGHVS and FNYEAQ. CDR3 bases: TGTGCCAGCAGCTTAATGCTTCCCGGGGAGAGCACTGAAGCTTTCTTT. It is translated as CASSLMLPGESTEAFF.

The CDR3 nucleotides read TGTGCCAGCGTAGAGACAGGTCTAGGCTATGGCTACACCTTC. Translation gives CASVETGLGYGYTF. The rearrangement links TRBV2 to TRBJ1-2; tentative D call: TRBD1 (6 bases). Germline V gene lookup returns CDR1 SNHLY and CDR2 FYNNEI. This CDR3 has 14 residues. Trimming left V 8 bases short and J 4 bases short, with 17 bases between.

This clone was picked up a small number of times. This rearrangement joins TRBV4-2 to TRBJ2-7, with 7 bases lining up with TRBD2. The CDR3 spans 15 residues. Per germline, CDR1 LGHNA and CDR2 YNFKEQ. V lost 0 bases, J lost 3 bases, and 5 bases stayed unmatched. In nucleotides, the CDR3 is TGTGCCAGCAGCCAAGAGCAGCGGGATCGCTACGAGCAGTACTTC. This translates into CASSQEQRDRYEQYF.

The chain employs TRBV5-1 and TRBJ2-1, with TRBD2 identical over 13 bases. With 2 bases clipped from V and 1 base from J, the junction kept 9 bases outside the gene matches. Germline V CDR1 and CDR2: SGHRS, YFSETQ. The CDR3 is 19 amino acids. CDR3 protein: CASSFLRLAGGSSYNEQFF. The CDR3 DNA sequence: TGCGCCAGCAGCTTTTTAAGACTAGCGGGAGGCTCGTCCTACAATGAGCAGTTCTTC.

The chain recombines TRBV27 with TRBJ2-2, with no clear D. Germline CDR1 MNHEY, CDR2 SMNVEV (reference sequence). The CDR3 is 12 amino acids. Trimming took off 5 bases at V and 8 bases at J, with 9 bases between the two ends. CDR3 DNA sequence: TGTGCCAGCAGTCCTGTCAGGGGGGAGCTGTTTTTT. Its translation is CASSPVRGELFF.

The J gene is TRBJ2-7, the V gene TRBV6-6, with D hard to call. Trimming left V 6 bases short and J 4 bases short, with 7 bases between. CDR3 size: 11 residues. The germline CDR1 and CDR2 sequences are MNHNY and SVGAGI (reference sequence). As DNA, the CDR3 is TGTGCCAGCAGCCAAGCTTACGAGCAGTACTTC. Its translation: CASSQAYEQYF.

Here the CDR3 DNA reads TGTGCCAGCAGTGAACAGGCTTCCTCCTACGAGCAGTACTTC. Protein product: CASSEQASSYEQYF. This chain uses TRBV6-1 with TRBJ2-7, with unresolved D. V gave up 2 bases and J gave up 0 bases, with 8 bases separating them. The germline gives CDR1 MNHNS, CDR2 SASEGT. The CDR3 has 14 amino acids.